This T cell receptor beta chain was documented in a study of shared clonotypes between healthy human individuals. Germline values: CDR1 MNHEY, CDR2 SMNVEV (reference sequence). The CDR3 is 13 amino acids. After removal of 7 bases from V and 8 bases from J, the junction contained 9 bases not matched to a gene. Sequencing was performed with immunoSEQ multiplex PCR; in TCRdb, only in-frame clones are kept and a portion is missing. The table has roughly 2.6 million clones, approximately 94% seen once. This clonotype originated in a young man in good health. This rearrangement joins TRBV27 to TRBJ1-2; 8 bases are a match to TRBD1. The sample comprised naive CD4+ T cells sorted from blood. Subset denoted: CD45RA+ positively selected. The DNA for the CDR3 is TGTGCCAGCAACGAAGGGACAGGTGGCGGCTACACCTTC. This gives the protein CASNEGTGGGYTF.